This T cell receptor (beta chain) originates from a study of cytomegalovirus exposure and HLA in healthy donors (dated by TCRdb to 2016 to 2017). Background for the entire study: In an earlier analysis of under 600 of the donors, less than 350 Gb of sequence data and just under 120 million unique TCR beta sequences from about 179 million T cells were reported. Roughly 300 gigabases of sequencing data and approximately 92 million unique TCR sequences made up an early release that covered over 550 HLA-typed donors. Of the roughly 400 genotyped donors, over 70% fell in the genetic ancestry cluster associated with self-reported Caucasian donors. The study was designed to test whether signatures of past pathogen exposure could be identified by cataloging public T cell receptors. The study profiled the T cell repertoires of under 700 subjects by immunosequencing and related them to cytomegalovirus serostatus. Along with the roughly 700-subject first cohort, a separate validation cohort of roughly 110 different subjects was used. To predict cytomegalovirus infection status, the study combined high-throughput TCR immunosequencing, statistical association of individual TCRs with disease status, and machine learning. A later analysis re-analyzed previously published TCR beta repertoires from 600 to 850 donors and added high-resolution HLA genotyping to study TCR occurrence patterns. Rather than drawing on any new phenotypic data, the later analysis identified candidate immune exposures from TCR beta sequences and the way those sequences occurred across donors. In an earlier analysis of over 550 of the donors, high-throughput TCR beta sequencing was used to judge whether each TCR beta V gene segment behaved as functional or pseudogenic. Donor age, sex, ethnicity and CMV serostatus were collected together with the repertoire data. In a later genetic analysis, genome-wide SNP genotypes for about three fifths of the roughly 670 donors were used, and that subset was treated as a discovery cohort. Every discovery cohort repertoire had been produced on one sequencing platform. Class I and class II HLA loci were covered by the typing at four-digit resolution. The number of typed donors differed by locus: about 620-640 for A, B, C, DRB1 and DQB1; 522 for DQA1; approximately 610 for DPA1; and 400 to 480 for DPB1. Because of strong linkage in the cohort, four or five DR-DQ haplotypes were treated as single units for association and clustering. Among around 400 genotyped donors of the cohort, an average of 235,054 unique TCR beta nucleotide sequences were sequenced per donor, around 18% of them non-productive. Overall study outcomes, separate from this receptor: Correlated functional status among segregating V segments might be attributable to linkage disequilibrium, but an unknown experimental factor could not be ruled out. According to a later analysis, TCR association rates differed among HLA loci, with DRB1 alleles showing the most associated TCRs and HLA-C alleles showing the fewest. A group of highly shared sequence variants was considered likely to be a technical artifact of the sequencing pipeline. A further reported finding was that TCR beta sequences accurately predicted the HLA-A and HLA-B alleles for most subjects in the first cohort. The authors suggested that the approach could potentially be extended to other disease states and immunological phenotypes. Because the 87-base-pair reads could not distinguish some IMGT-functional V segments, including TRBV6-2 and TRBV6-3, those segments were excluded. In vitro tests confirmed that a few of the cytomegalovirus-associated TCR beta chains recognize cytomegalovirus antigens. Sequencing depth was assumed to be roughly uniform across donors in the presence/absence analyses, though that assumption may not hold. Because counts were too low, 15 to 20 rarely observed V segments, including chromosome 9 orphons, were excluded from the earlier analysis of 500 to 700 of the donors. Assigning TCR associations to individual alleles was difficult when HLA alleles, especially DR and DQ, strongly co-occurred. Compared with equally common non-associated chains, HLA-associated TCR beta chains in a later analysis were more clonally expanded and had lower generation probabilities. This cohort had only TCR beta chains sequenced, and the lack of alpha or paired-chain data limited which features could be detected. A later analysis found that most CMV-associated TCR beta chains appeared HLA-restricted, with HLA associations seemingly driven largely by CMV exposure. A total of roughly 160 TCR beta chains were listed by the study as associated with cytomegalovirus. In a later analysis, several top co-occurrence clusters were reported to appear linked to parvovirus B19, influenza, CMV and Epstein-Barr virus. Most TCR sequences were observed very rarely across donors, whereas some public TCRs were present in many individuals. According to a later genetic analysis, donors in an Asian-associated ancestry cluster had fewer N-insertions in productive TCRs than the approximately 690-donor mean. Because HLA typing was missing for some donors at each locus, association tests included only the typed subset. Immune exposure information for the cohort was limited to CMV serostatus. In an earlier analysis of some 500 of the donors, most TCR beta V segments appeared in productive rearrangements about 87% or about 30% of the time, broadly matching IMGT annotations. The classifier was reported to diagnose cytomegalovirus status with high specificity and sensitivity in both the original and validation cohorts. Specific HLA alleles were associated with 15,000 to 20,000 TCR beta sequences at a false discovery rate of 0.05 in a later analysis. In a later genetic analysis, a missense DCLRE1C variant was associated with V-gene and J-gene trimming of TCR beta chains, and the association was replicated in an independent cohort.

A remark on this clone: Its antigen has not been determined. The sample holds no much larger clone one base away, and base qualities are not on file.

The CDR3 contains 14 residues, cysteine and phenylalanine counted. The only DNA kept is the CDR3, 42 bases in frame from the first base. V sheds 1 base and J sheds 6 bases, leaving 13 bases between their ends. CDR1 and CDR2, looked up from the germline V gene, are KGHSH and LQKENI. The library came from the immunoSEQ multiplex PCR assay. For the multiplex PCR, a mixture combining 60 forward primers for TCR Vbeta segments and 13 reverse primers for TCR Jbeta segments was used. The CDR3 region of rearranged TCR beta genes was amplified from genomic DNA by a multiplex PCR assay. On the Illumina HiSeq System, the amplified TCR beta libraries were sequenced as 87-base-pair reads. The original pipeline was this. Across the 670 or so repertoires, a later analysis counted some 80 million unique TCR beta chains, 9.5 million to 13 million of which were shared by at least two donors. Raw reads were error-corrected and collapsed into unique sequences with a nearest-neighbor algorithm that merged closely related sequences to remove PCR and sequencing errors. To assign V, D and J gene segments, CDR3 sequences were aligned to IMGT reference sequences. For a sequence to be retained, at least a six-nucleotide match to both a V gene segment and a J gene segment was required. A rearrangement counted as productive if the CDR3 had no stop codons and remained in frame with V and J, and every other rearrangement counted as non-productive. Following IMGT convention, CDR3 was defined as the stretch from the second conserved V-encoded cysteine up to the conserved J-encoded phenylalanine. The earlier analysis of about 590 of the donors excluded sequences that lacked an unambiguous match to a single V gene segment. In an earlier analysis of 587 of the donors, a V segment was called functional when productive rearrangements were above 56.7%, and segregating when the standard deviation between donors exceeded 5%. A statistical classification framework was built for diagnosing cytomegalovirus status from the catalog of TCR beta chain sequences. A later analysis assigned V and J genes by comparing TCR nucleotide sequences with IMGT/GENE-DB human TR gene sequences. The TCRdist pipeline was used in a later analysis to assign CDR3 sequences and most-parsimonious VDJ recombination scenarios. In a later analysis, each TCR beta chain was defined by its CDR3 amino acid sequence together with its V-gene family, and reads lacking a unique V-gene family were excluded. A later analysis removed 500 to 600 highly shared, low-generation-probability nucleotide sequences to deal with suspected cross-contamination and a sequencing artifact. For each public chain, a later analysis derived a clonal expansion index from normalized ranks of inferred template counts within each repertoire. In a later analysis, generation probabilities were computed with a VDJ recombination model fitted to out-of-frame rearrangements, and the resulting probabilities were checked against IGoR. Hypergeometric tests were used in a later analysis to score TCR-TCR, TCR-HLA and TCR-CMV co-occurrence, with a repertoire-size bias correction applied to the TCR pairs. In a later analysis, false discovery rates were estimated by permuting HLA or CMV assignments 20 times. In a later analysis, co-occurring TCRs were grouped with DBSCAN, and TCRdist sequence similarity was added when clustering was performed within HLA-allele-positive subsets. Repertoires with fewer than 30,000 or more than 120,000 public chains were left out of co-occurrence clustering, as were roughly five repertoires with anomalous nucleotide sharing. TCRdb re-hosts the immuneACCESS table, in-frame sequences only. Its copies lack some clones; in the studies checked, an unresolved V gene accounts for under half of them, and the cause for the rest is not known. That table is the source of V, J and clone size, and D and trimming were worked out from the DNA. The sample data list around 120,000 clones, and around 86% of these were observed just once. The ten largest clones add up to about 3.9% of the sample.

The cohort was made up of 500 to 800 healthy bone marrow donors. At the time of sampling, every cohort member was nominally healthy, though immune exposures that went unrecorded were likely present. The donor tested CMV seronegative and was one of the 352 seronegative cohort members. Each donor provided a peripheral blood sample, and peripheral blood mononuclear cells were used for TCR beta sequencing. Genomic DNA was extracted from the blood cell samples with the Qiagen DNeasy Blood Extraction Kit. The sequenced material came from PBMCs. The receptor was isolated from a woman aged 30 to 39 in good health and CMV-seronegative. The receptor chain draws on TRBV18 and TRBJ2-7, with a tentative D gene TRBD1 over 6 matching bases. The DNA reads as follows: TGTGCCAGCTCACCACTCGTTCAGGACAGCGAGCAGTACTTC. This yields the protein CASSPLVQDSEQYF.